This T cell receptor (beta chain) was profiled in a study of blood T cell repertoires in COVID-19. As for the study in general: Acute and convalescent COVID-19 samples came from the United States, Italy and Spain. PBMCs, B-cell-depleted T cells, or T cells were the source of the cDNA or gDNA that made up the material.

The germline V gene has CDR1 MDHEN and CDR2 SYDVKM. Trimming took off 4 bases at V and 4 bases at J, with 14 bases between the two ends. CDR3 length: 15 amino acids. Original data processing: Estimation of nucleated cell counts was performed using reference gene primer amplification. The data were produced by immunoSEQ multiplex PCR, yet TCRdb's version contains in-frame clones alone and is incomplete. The DNA gave D and trimming, while V, J and clone size come from that table. This sample has about 58,000 clones, with around 90% found just once. The sequencing sample was made of peripheral blood. This sequence joins TRBV28 and TRBJ1-3; D is ambiguous. The origin of this receptor is a man aged 55 to 70 with active COVID-19. CDR3 region: CASSSPTITGNTIYF. The CDR3 nucleotides are TGTGCCAGCAGTTCGCCCACTATTACGGGAAACACCATATATTTT.